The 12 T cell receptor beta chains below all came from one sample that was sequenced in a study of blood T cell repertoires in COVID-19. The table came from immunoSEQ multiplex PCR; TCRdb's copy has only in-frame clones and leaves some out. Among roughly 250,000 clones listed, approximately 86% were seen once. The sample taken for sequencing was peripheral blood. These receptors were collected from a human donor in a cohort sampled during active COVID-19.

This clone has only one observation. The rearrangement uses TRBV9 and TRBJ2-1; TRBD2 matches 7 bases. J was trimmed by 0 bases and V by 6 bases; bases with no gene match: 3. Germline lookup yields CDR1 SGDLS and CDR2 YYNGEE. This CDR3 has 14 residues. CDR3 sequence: CASTGGDSYNEQFF. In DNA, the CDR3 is TGTGCCAGCACTGGGGGGGACTCCTACAATGAGCAGTTCTTC.

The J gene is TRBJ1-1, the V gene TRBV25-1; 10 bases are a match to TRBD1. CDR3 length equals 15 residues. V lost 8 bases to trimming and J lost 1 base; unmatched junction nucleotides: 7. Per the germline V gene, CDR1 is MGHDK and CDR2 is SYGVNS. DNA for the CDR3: TGTGCCAGCGTGGACAGGGGGAAAGGGAACACTGAAGCTTTCTTT. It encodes CASVDRGKGNTEAFF.

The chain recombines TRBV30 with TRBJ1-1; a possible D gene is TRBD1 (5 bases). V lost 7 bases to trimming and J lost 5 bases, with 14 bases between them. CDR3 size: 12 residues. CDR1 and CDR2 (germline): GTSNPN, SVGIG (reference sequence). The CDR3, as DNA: TGTGCCTCCAAACGGGGGAGTACTGAAGCTTTCTTT. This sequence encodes CASKRGSTEAFF.

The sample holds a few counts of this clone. CDR3 protein: CASSLTGINNNSPLHF. CDR3 nucleotide sequence: TGTGCCAGCAGCTTAACAGGGATAAACAATAATTCACCCCTCCACTTT. V gene TRBV11-2 combines with J gene TRBJ1-6; tentatively, D is TRBD1 (6 bases). The CDR3 extends over 16 amino acids. Germline assignment: CDR1 SGHAT and CDR2 FQNNGV. Trimming took off 2 bases at V and 5 bases at J, with 13 bases between the two ends.

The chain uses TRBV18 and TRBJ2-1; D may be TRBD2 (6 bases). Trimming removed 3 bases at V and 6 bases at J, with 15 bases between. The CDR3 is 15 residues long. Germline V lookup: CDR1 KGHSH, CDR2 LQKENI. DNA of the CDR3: TGTGCCAGCTCACCTCCGGGCAGGAGGGCCAATGAGCAGTTCTTC. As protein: CASSPPGRRANEQFF.

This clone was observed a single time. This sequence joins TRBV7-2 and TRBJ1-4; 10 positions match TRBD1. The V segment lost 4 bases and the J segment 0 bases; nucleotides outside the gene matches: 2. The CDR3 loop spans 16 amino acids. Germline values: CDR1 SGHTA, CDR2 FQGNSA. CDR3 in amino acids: CASSSTGGATNEKLFF. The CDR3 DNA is TGTGCCAGCAGCTCGACAGGGGGCGCAACTAATGAAAAACTGTTTTTT.

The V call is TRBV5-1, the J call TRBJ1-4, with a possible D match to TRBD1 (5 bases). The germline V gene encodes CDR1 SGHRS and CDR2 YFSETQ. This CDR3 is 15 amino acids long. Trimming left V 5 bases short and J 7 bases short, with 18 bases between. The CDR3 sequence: CASRDFGQGREKLFF. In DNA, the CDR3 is TGCGCCAGCAGAGATTTTGGGCAGGGTCGTGAAAAACTGTTTTTT.

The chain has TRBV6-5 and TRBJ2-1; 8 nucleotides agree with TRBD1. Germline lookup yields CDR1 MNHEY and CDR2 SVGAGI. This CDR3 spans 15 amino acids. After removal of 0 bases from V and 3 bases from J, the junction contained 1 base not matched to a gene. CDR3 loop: CASSYSGTGYNEQFF. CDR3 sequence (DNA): TGTGCCAGCAGTTACTCGGGGACAGGCTACAATGAGCAGTTCTTC.

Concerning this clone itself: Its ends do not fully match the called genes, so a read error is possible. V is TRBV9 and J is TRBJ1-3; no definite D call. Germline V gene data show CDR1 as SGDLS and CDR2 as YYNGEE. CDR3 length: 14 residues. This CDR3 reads CASSVRGGGNTVYF. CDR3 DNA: TGTGCCAGCAGCGTACGGGGTGGTGGAAACACCGTATATTTT.

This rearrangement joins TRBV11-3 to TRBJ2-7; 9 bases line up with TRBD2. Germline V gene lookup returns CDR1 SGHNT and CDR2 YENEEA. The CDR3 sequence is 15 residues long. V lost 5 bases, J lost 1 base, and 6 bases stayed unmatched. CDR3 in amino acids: CASSRASGESYEQYF. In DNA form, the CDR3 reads TGTGCCAGCAGCCGAGCTAGCGGGGAATCCTACGAGCAGTACTTC.

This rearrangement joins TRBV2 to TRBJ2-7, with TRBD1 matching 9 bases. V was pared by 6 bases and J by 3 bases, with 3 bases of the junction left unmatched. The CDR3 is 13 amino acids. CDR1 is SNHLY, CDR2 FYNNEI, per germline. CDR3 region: CASSATGGYEQYF. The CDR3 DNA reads TGTGCCAGCAGCGCGACAGGGGGCTACGAGCAGTACTTC.

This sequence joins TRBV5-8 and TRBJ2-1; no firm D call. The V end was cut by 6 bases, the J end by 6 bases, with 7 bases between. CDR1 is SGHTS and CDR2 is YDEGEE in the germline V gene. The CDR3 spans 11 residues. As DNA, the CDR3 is TGTGCCAGCACGCAGATCAATGAGCAGTTCTTC. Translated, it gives CASTQINEQFF.